This is a list of T cell receptor beta chains from one sample in a study of CD8+ T cells in alopecia areata. TCRdb's copy holds only in-frame clones and misses some; the assay was immunoSEQ multiplex PCR. The sample contains under 200,000 clones, less than 70% of which appear only once. Sequences were derived from CD4+ T cells sorted from blood, sampled at week 24, from a patient treated with tofacitinib. The receptors stem from a human donor with alopecia areata. CDR3s include the opening cysteine and the closing phenylalanine or tryptophan. The D gene is left open where the match is weak. Size values are once, few and many counts, or a class for expanded clones, and some rows have none.

V gene	J gene	D gene	clone size	CDR3 DNA	CDR3 protein
TRBV19	TRBJ2-3	NA	NA	TGTGCCAGTAGTCAGGGGGACTATATAGGTACGGATACGCAGTATTTT	CASSQGDYIGTDTQYF
TRBV2	TRBJ2-3	TRBD1	NA	TGTGCCAGCACGAGCCTCGACAGGGGGGACACAGATACGCAGTATTTT	CASTSLDRGDTDTQYF
TRBV2	TRBJ2-6	NA	medium-sized	TGTGCCAGCAACCCTGGGGCCAACGTCCTGACTTTC	CASNPGANVLTF
TRBV29-1	TRBJ1-2	NA	NA	TGCAGCGGGGGCGGACAAAACTATGGCTACACCTTC	CSGGGQNYGYTF
TRBV9	TRBJ2-1	NA	NA	TGTGCCAGCAGCGTAGTTGGACGTTACAATGAGCAGTTCTTC	CASSVVGRYNEQFF
TRBV5-1	TRBJ2-7	NA	few	TGCGCCAGCAGCTTAACTCCTCAGTTCTCCTACGAGCAGTACTTC	CASSLTPQFSYEQYF
TRBV7-8	TRBJ1-6	NA	NA	TGTGCCAGCAGCTTAGTTCACCAGACTGGATCACCCCTCCACTTT	CASSLVHQTGSPLHF
TRBV7-9	TRBJ1-5	NA	NA	TGTGCCAGCAGCTTGTCAGGGGACGGTCAGCCCCAGCATTTT	CASSLSGDGQPQHF
TRBV7-9	TRBJ2-3	NA	NA	TGTGCCAGCAGCACACGTCCCCGTGATAGCACAGATACGCAGTATTTT	CASSTRPRDSTDTQYF
TRBV30	TRBJ1-5	TRBD1	NA	TGTGCCTACGGACAGGGAAGCAATCAGCCCCAGCATTTT	CAYGQGSNQPQHF
TRBV29-1	TRBJ2-1	TRBD2	NA	TGCAGCGTTGGAGCAAGACTAGCAGACCTACTCTCTTACAATGAGCAGTTCTTC	CSVGARLADLLSYNEQFF
TRBV18	TRBJ2-2	NA	NA	TGTGCCAGCTCACCACGTCCAGGGTTCGGCGGGGAGCTGTTTTTT	CASSPRPGFGGELFF
TRBV6-6	TRBJ2-1	TRBD2	few	TGTGCCAGCAGTACCCCTAGCGGACTCTACAATGAGCAGTTCTTC	CASSTPSGLYNEQFF
TRBV30	TRBJ2-7	NA	NA	TGTGCCTGGAGTGTAGGGCAGGTCGCCTACGAGCAGTACTTC	CAWSVGQVAYEQYF
TRBV15	TRBJ1-2	NA	NA	TGTGCCACCAGCAGAGGACTAGGGGAAGGTGGCTACACCTTC	CATSRGLGEGGYTF
TRBV30	TRBJ1-1	NA	few	TGTGCCTGGAGTGAGCCCGGGACCCCAAACACTGAAGCTTTCTTT	CAWSEPGTPNTEAFF
TRBV7-9	TRBJ1-6	NA	NA	TGTGCCAGCAGCTTAGCTTATTCACCCCTCCACTTT	CASSLAYSPLHF
TRBV9	TRBJ2-1	NA	NA	TGTGCCAGCAGCTGGAACTCCCTAGTATCGGGCAATGAGCAGTTCTTC	CASSWNSLVSGNEQFF
TRBV29-1	TRBJ2-1	TRBD1	NA	TGCAGCGTGGGACAGGTTTACAATGAGCAGTTCTTC	CSVGQVYNEQFF
TRBV7-8	TRBJ2-2	NA	NA	TGTGCCAGCAGCTTGTCGTACGACAGAGTTGCCGGGGAGCTGTTTTTT	CASSLSYDRVAGELFF
TRBV4-2	TRBJ1-6	NA	once	TGTGCCAGCAGCCAGACCAGGGAAATCCTCCACTTT	CASSQTREILHF
TRBV5-1	TRBJ1-5	NA	NA	TGCGCCAGCAGCTTTGAGGGAAATCAGCCCCAGCATTTT	CASSFEGNQPQHF
TRBV29-1	TRBJ1-1	NA	NA	TGCAGCGTTGAAACCAGGGTAGTACTAAGTACTGAAGCTTTCTTT	CSVETRVVLSTEAFF
TRBV30	TRBJ1-4	NA	NA	TGTGCCTGGAGTAACGGCCGAAATGAAAAACTGTTTTTT	CAWSNGRNEKLFF
TRBV4-1	TRBJ2-5	NA	NA	TGCGCCAGCAGCCAAGGCGTTTGGGAGACCCAGTACTTC	CASSQGVWETQYF
TRBV7-3	TRBJ1-1	TRBD1	NA	TGTGCCAGCAGCTTAAATCCGGGACAGGGTTTGGCTGAAGCTTTCTTT	CASSLNPGQGLAEAFF
TRBV6-5	TRBJ2-5	TRBD2	NA	TGTGCCAGCAGTTCCCCCCCCGGGGGGGAGACCCAGTACTTC	CASSSPPGGETQYF
TRBV29-1	TRBJ1-1	TRBD1	few	TGCAGCGTTGGAGCCGGACAGGGGATAGAGGCTTTCTTT	CSVGAGQGIEAFF
TRBV29-1	TRBJ2-7	NA	NA	TGCAGCGTTGCCATGGGGGTTTCCTACGAGCAGTACTTC	CSVAMGVSYEQYF
TRBV15	TRBJ1-3	NA	NA	TGTGCCACCAGCGGGGGACCGATCTCTGGAAACACCATATATTTT	CATSGGPISGNTIYF
TRBV7-2	TRBJ1-1	TRBD1	NA	TGTGCCAGCAGCCGGCGGACAGGGCCGTACCATGAAGCTTTCTTT	CASSRRTGPYHEAFF
TRBV7-3	TRBJ2-5	NA	NA	TGTGCCAGCAGCTTATTACTCGTCCTGTGGCAAGAGACCCAGTACTTC	CASSLLLVLWQETQYF
TRBV14	TRBJ2-7	NA	NA	TGTGCCAGCAGCCAAGATTATTTCAGGGAGCGCAACGAGCAGTACTTC	CASSQDYFRERNEQYF
TRBV25-1	TRBJ1-2	NA	NA	TGTGCCAGCAGTGAGCACGGCAGGTACTATGGCTACACCTTC	CASSEHGRYYGYTF
TRBV4-1	TRBJ1-1	NA	NA	TGCGCCAGCAGCCAAGATTTCGGAAGGGCTCCTATCCCTTTCTTT	CASSQDFGRAPIPFF
TRBV5-1	TRBJ2-3	TRBD1	NA	TGCGCCAGCAGCCCTGGGACAGCCGAAGGGGGACCAGATACGCAGTATTTT	CASSPGTAEGGPDTQYF
TRBV5-1	TRBJ1-1	NA	few	TGCGCCAGCAAGGAGGGGTCGAACACTGAAGCTTTCTTT	CASKEGSNTEAFF
TRBV29-1	TRBJ1-2	NA	NA	TGCAGCGTTGATACGGTCACAGGTGGGAATGGCTACACCTTC	CSVDTVTGGNGYTF
TRBV27	TRBJ1-6	NA	NA	TGTGCCAGCAGTTTTCGGGGGAATAATTCACCCCTCCACTTT	CASSFRGNNSPLHF
TRBV9	TRBJ1-2	NA	NA	TGTGCCAGCAGCGTAGACGGAGGGAACGGATTCCCCGGCTATGGCTACACCTTC	CASSVDGGNGFPGYGYTF
TRBV29-1	TRBJ2-2	TRBD1	few	TGCAGCGCCTACGGGACAGGGATCACCGGGGAGCTGTTTTTT	CSAYGTGITGELFF
TRBV9	TRBJ2-2	TRBD1	NA	TGTGCCAGCAGCGTAGGACAGGGGAACACCGGGGAGCTGTTTTTT	CASSVGQGNTGELFF
TRBV5-1	TRBJ2-4	TRBD1	NA	TGCGCCAGCTGGCCGGGACAGGGAGACGAGGCCAAAAACATTCAGTACTTC	CASWPGQGDEAKNIQYF
TRBV6-5	TRBJ1-1	TRBD1	NA	TGTGCCAGCAGTTACAGACAGGGGACTGAAGCTTTCTTT	CASSYRQGTEAFF
TRBV29-1	TRBJ1-2	TRBD1	NA	TGCAGCGTCGGACAGGTGCGTGGCTACACCTTC	CSVGQVRGYTF